One and the same sample provided the 13 T cell receptor beta chains below, sequenced in a study of CD8 T cells in ankylosing spondylitis. Using its own MiXCR run on the 5' RACE reads, TCRdb lists one record per CDR3 protein. The sample holds under 300,000 distinct CDR3 sequences, approximately 20% seen once. Sequenced: blood, either unsorted or a sorted T cell fraction (not recorded which). These receptors all come from a male donor with ankylosing spondylitis or in good health (not recorded which).

This clonotype showed up just a few times. V usage is TRBV12-3 or TRBV12-4 and J usage is TRBJ2-7; no definite D call. The CDR3 has 13 amino acids. Trimming took 6 bases from V and 3 from J, leaving 12 bases between them. Here the CDR3 reads CASSSGRYYEQYF. CDR3 in DNA: TGTGCCAGCAGCTCCGGACGGTACTACGAGCAGTACTTC.

The chain recombines TRBV7-6 with TRBJ1-5; D unclear. From germline, CDR1 is SGHVS and CDR2 FNYEAQ. Trimming pared 2 bases from V and 2 bases from J, leaving 10 bases between. This CDR3 comprises 15 residues. This CDR3 reads CASSLYPGGNQPQHF. CDR3 nucleotide sequence: TGTGCCAGCAGCTTATACCCGGGTGGCAATCAGCCCCAGCATTTT. The whole variable domain, remainder taken from reference TRBV7-6 and TRBJ1-5, is GAGVSQSPRYKVTKRGQDVALRCDPISGHVSLYWYRQALGQGPEFLTYFNYEAQQDKSGLPNDRFSAERPEGSISTLTIQRTEQRDSAMYRCASSLYPGGNQPQHFGDGTRLSIL.

This clonotype was seen a few times. V and J are TRBV7-9 and TRBJ2-3; 9 bases are a match to TRBD2. Germline trimming cut 1 base from V and 6 bases from J; bases unmatched to any gene: 8. This CDR3 is built from 16 residues. Germline CDR1 SEHNR, CDR2 FQNEAQ (reference sequence). CDR3 sequence: CASSLGVAGVSDTQYF. Here the CDR3 DNA reads TGTGCCAGCAGCTTAGGAGTAGCGGGAGTCTCCGATACGCAGTATTTT.

This chain links TRBV4-1 with TRBJ2-7; 7 nucleotides align to TRBD2. The CDR3 length is 16 residues. Germline V lookup: CDR1 MGHRA, CDR2 YSYEKL. The J segment lost 3 bases and the V segment lost 3 bases, leaving 11 bases of the junction unmatched. The CDR3 is CASSHEEASGNYEQYF. CDR3 nucleotide sequence: TGCGCCAGCAGCCACGAGGAGGCTAGCGGTAACTACGAGCAGTACTTC.

This clonotype occurred a few times. V is TRBV6-5 and J is TRBJ2-3; perhaps TRBD1 as D (5 bases). Trimming left V 1 base short and J 0 bases short, with 11 bases between. Germline CDR1 MNHEY, CDR2 SVGAGI. This CDR3 spans 16 amino acids. The CDR3 sequence is CASSYWGGASTDTQYF. CDR3 bases: TGTGCCAGCAGTTACTGGGGCGGTGCTAGCACAGATACGCAGTATTTT.

This sequence joins TRBV4-1 and TRBJ2-5; TRBD1 aligns across 8 bases. Germline loops: CDR1 MGHRA, CDR2 YSYEKL. Germline trimming cut 1 base from V and 5 bases from J; bases unmatched to any gene: 6. This CDR3 has 15 amino acids. CDR3 sequence (DNA): TGCGCCAGCAGCCAAGTTACAGGGGGTGAGGAGACCCAGTACTTC. Encoded protein: CASSQVTGGEETQYF.

This clonotype was seen repeatedly, ten times or more. The genes are TRBV12-3 or TRBV12-4 and TRBJ2-1, with 8 bases identical to TRBD1. The CDR3 covers 13 residues. Trimming took 6 bases from V and 5 from J; bases not matched to a gene: 3. CDR3 in DNA: TGTGCCAGCAGACAGGGGGGAGACAATGAGCAGTTCTTC. Its translation is CASRQGGDNEQFF.

The rearrangement uses TRBV6-2 or TRBV6-3 and TRBJ2-7; D unclear. CDR3 length equals 13 residues. The V gene lost 3 bases and the J gene lost 4 bases, with 10 bases spanning the gap. Germline V lookup: CDR1 MNHEY, CDR2 SVGEGT. The CDR3: CASSYPGRYEQYF. The DNA of the CDR3 is TGTGCCAGCAGTTATCCTGGAAGGTACGAGCAGTACTTC.

In this sample, this clonotype turned up a few times. The chain links TRBV27 to TRBJ1-2; 10 bases are shared with TRBD1. This CDR3 comprises 15 residues. Germline CDR1 MNHEY, CDR2 SMNVEV (reference sequence). Unmatched junction bases numbered 6, after V lost 4 bases and J lost 4 bases. CDR3 in DNA: TGTGCCAGCAGTTCGCGACAGGGGGCCTTCTATGGCTACACCTTC. Protein product: CASSSRQGAFYGYTF.

This clonotype was counted between two and nine times. The chain couples TRBV15 to TRBJ1-2; maybe TRBD1 (5 bases). Trimming left V 0 bases short and J 2 bases short, with 13 bases between. The CDR3 loop spans 16 amino acids. Germline loops: CDR1 LNHNV, CDR2 YYDKDF (reference sequence). DNA of the CDR3: TGTGCCACCAGCAGAGATTGGGGACGGAGCAACTATGGCTACACCTTC. Translating it yields CATSRDWGRSNYGYTF.

The chain recombines TRBV18 with TRBJ2-7; 8 bases map to TRBD1. The junction had 4 bases not matched to a gene; V was cut back by 1 base and J by 5 bases. The CDR3 covers 14 residues. Germline CDR1 reads KGHSH; CDR2 reads LQKENI. The CDR3 here is CASSPRSTGDEQYF. In nucleotides, the CDR3 is TGTGCCAGCTCACCACGTTCGACAGGGGACGAGCAGTACTTC. The full variable domain, in which reference TRBV18 and TRBJ2-7 provide the parts outside the CDR3, is NAGVMQNPRHLVRRRGQEARLRCSPMKGHSHVYWYRQLPEEGLKFMVYLQKENIIDESGMPKERFSAEFPKEGPSILRIQQVVRGDSAAYFCASSPRSTGDEQYFGPGTRLTVT.

The rearrangement links TRBV20-1 to TRBJ2-7; no definite D call. The CDR3 extends over 14 amino acids. Germline V CDR1 and CDR2: DFQATT, SNEGSKA (reference sequence). The V gene lost 6 bases and the J gene lost 0 bases, with 15 bases spanning the gap. The CDR3 sequence is CSAPFDLGSYEQYF. The CDR3 DNA reads TGCAGTGCCCCCTTTGATTTAGGCTCCTACGAGCAGTACTTC.

The V and J genes are TRBV20-1 and TRBJ2-7; 9 bases line up with TRBD2. Germline V gene data show CDR1 as DFQATT and CDR2 as SNEGSKA (reference sequence). This CDR3 contains 15 residues. J gave up 0 bases and V 5 bases, and 8 bases lay outside the gene matches. This chain's CDR3 is CSALTGLALSYEQYF. For the CDR3, the DNA is TGCAGTGCTCTCACCGGACTAGCGCTCTCCTACGAGCAGTACTTC.